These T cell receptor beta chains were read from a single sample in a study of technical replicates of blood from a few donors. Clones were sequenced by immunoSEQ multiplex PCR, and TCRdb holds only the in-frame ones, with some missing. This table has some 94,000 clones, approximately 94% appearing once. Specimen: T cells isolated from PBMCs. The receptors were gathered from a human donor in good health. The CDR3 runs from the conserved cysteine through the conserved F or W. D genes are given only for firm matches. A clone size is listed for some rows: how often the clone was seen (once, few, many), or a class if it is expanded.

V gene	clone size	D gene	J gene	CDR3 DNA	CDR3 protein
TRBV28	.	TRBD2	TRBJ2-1	TGTGCCAGCACGCCGGGGCTAGCGGTGTACAATGAGCAGTTCTTC	CASTPGLAVYNEQFF
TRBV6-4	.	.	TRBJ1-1	TGTGCCAGCAGTAAAAATCAGAACACTGAAGCTTTCTTT	CASSKNQNTEAFF
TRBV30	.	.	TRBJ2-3	TGTGCCTGGATTCAGGGGACAGATACGCAGTATTTT	CAWIQGTDTQYF
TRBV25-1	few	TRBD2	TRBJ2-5	TGTGCCAGCAGCAGACCAGCGGGAGGGCCAGAGACCCAGTACTTC	CASSRPAGGPETQYF
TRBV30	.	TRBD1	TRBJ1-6	TGTGCCTGGAACCTCGGACAGGCAAATAATTCACCCCTCCACTTT	CAWNLGQANNSPLHF
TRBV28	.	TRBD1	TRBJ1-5	TGTGCCAGCAGTCTAATACCTTTTTATACAGGGGGCTATCAGCCCCAGCATTTT	CASSLIPFYTGGYQPQHF
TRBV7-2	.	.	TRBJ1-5	TGTGCCAGCAGCCTAGACTTTAGCAATCAGCCCCAGCATTTT	CASSLDFSNQPQHF
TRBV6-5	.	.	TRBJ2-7	TGTGCCAGCAGAGAGCGGACAGCCCCAGTCTACGAGCAGTACTTC	CASRERTAPVYEQYF
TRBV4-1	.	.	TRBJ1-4	TGCGCCAGCAGCCGACAGTTTAATGAAAAACTGTTTTTT	CASSRQFNEKLFF
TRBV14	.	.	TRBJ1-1	TGTGCCAGCAGAGACAGAATGAACACTGAAGCTTTCTTT	CASRDRMNTEAFF
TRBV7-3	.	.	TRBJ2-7	TGTGCCAGCAGCTTATTTGGAGTGGACTACTACGAGCAGTACTTC	CASSLFGVDYYEQYF
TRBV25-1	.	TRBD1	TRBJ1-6	TGTGCCAGCAGTGAATATCGGGACAGGGATTCACCCCTCCACTTT	CASSEYRDRDSPLHF
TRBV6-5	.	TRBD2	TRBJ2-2	TGTGCCAGCAAGAGTGGACTAGCGATCACCGGGGAGCTGTTTTTT	CASKSGLAITGELFF
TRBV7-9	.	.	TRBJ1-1	TGTGCCAGCAGCTTGGAGGTTGAAGCTTTCTTT	CASSLEVEAFF
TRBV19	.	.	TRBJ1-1	TGTGCCAGTAGCCCCCTTGGCCTTATCGGGAAGAACACTGAAGCTTTCTTT	CASSPLGLIGKNTEAFF
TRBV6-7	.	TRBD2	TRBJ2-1	TGTGCCAGCAGTTACTCGCTTGGCGGGAGCTACAATGAGCAGTTCTTC	CASSYSLGGSYNEQFF
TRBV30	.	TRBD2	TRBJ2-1	TGTGCCTGGAGTTATGGGGCTAGCGGGAACAATGAGCAGTTCTTC	CAWSYGASGNNEQFF
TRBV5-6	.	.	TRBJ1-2	TGTGCCAGCAGCTTCCAAGATGAGGGCTACACCTTC	CASSFQDEGYTF
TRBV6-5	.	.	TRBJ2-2	TGTGCCAGCAGTCCCCGGACAGCACCCATCGGGGAGCTGTTTTTT	CASSPRTAPIGELFF
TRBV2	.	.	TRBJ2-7	TGTGCCAGCAGAACGACAGGAATTTTAAAGAAGTACTTC	CASRTTGILKKYF
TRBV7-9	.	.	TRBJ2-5	TGTGCCAGCAGCTTAGTACTCGGCCAAGAGACCCAGTACTTC	CASSLVLGQETQYF
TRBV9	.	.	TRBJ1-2	TGTGCCAGCAGCGCCCTCGGTGCTCCACCTACCGGCTACACCTTC	CASSALGAPPTGYTF
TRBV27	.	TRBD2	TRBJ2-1	TGTGCCAGCAGTTTTCGACTAGCGGTTTACAATGAGCAGTTCTTC	CASSFRLAVYNEQFF
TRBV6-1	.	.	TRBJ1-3	TGTGCCAGCAGTGAATACTCGTATCGGACAGCCTCTGGAAACACCATATATTTT	CASSEYSYRTASGNTIYF
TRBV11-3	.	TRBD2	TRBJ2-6	TGTGCCAGCAGCTTAGTAAGAGCGGGAAACCCCCTCTCTGGGGCCAACGTCCTGACTTTC	CASSLVRAGNPLSGANVLTF
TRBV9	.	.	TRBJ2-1	TGTGCCAGCAGCGTAAGGGAGCTCAAGGCCAATGAGCAGTTCTTC	CASSVRELKANEQFF
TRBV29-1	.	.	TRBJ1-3	TGCAGCGTGAAAACAGCCTCCGAAGGGGCCATATATTTT	CSVKTASEGAIYF
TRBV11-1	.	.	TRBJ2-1	TGTGCCAGCAGCTTAGTAGCGCGGGGACTGAGCAATGAGCAGTTCTTC	CASSLVARGLSNEQFF